This TCR beta chain was identified in a study of blood T cells in healthy people across ages. This clonotype occurred many times. It was with a sample-barcoded 5' primer and a J-beta primer mix that a second PCR of roughly 7 to 12 cycles was run. TCRdb independently ran MiXCR on the 5' RACE reads; one entry per CDR3 protein. The sample has roughly 1.6 million distinct CDR3 sequences, about 31% seen once. Specimen: blood. The clonotype comes from a woman aged 30 to 39 in good health.

The CDR3 DNA reads TGTGCCAGCAGTCCCGGGAGGGTTTTCCCCGATGAGCAGTTCTTC. The encoded protein is CASSPGRVFPDEQFF. The rearrangement links TRBV27 to TRBJ2-1; 8 bases line up with TRBD2. Trimming took 5 bases from V and 8 from J; bases not matched to a gene: 11. Per the germline V gene, CDR1 is MNHEY and CDR2 is SMNVEV (reference sequence). This CDR3 contains 15 residues.